These 14 T cell receptor beta chains originate from one sample sequenced in a study of somatic mutations in cytotoxic T cells in rheumatoid arthritis. Using immunoSEQ multiplex PCR, the repertoire was profiled, and TCRdb retains in-frame clones only, with some absent. The sample yields about 19,000 clones, under 85% seen once. Sequencing was carried out using CD8+ T cells sorted from blood. All receptors derive from an adult with rheumatoid arthritis.

V gene TRBV7-2 combines with J gene TRBJ2-1; TRBD1 agrees at 7 bases. The V gene end was trimmed by 5 bases and the J gene end by 7 bases; junction bases not matched to a gene: 8. The CDR3 consists of 14 residues. Germline CDR1 is SGHTA and CDR2 is FQGNSA. The CDR3 sequence: CASSLRTGNNEQFF. DNA of the CDR3: TGTGCCAGCAGCCTACGGACAGGAAATAATGAGCAGTTCTTC.

The chain uses TRBV28 and TRBJ1-2; tentative D call: TRBD1 (5 bases). Trimming stripped 3 bases from V and 3 bases from J, with 17 bases between. CDR1 is MDHEN and CDR2 is SYDVKM in the germline V gene. CDR3 length: 16 residues. The CDR3 loop reads CASSLAMGPLDYGYTF. The CDR3 DNA is TGTGCCAGCAGTTTGGCTATGGGACCTCTGGACTATGGCTACACCTTC.

The rearrangement uses TRBV2 and TRBJ1-2; no firm D call. V lost 4 bases and J lost 2, with 8 bases in between. CDR3 length: 13 residues. Germline values: CDR1 SNHLY, CDR2 FYNNEI. Written as DNA, the CDR3 is TGTGCCAGCAGTGGGGATAGCAACTATGGCTACACCTTC. Its translation is CASSGDSNYGYTF. Variable domain in full (rest from reference TRBV2 and TRBJ1-2): EPEVTQTPSHQVTQMGQEVILRCVPISNHLYFYWYRQILGQKVEFLVSFYNNEISEKSEIFDDQFSVERPDGSNFTLKIRSTKLEDSAMYFCASSGDSNYGYTFGSGTRLTVV.

The genes are TRBV4-1 and TRBJ1-1; D is unresolved. This CDR3 is built from 14 residues. Germline CDR1 MGHRA, CDR2 YSYEKL. The V end lost 1 base, the J end lost 1 base, and 7 bases lay between the germline ends. CDR3 coding DNA: TGCGCCAGCAGCCAAGTCCCGGGGAACACTGAAGCTTTCTTT. Translating it yields CASSQVPGNTEAFF.

A few counts support this clone. The chain has TRBV5-1 and TRBJ1-1; the D is unclear. This CDR3 is 13 amino acids long. CDR1 is SGHRS and CDR2 is YFSETQ in the germline V gene. Trimming cost V 0 bases and J 1 base, with 4 bases left between them. The CDR3 here is CASSLEGNTEAFF. The DNA for the CDR3 is TGCGCCAGCAGCTTGGAGGGGAACACTGAAGCTTTCTTT.

The rearrangement links TRBV9 to TRBJ2-3; D possibly corresponds to TRBD1 (6 bases). V was pared by 3 bases and J by 5 bases, with 16 bases between. The CDR3 length is 15 residues. The V gene's germline CDR1 is SGDLS and CDR2 YYNGEE. The CDR3 coding sequence is TGTGCCAGCAGCGAAGGAGCTAGCAGGGGAGATACGCAGTATTTT. Translation: CASSEGASRGDTQYF.

The chain combines TRBV5-8 with TRBJ2-2; maybe TRBD2 (5 bases). V was pared by 10 bases and J by 6 bases, with 10 bases between. Germline V gives CDR1 SGHTS, CDR2 YDEGEE. CDR3 length equals 11 residues. CDR3 amino acids: CASVGAGELFF. CDR3 bases: TGTGCCTCGGTCGGGGCCGGGGAGCTGTTTTTT. The full variable domain, in which reference TRBV5-8 and TRBJ2-2 provide the parts outside the CDR3, is EAGVTQSPTHLIKTRGQQATLRCSPISGHTSVYWYQQALGLGLQFLLWYDEGEERNRGNFPPRFSGRQFPNYSSELNVNALELEDSALYLCASVGAGELFFGEGSRLTVL.

J is TRBJ2-2 and V is TRBV13; the D call may be TRBD1 or TRBD2 (6 bases each). Germline lookup yields CDR1 PRHDT and CDR2 FYEKMQ (reference sequence). The length of the CDR3 is 13 residues. V was pared by 5 bases and J by 4 bases, with 8 bases between. CDR3 sequence reads: CASSRGLTGELFF. The DNA for the CDR3 is TGTGCCAGCAGCCGGGGGCTCACCGGGGAGCTGTTTTTT.

The V call is TRBV6-5, the J call TRBJ2-1; perhaps D is TRBD1 or TRBD2 (5 bases each). The V gene lost 0 bases and the J gene lost 7 bases, with 16 bases spanning the gap. CDR1 MNHEY and CDR2 SVGAGI come from the germline V gene. The CDR3 spans 16 residues. CDR3 sequence reads: CASSYSVGLAMNEQFF. CDR3 coding DNA: TGTGCCAGCAGTTACTCGGTGGGGCTAGCAATGAATGAGCAGTTCTTC.

The chain combines TRBV27 with TRBJ1-1; D is unresolved. Germline CDR1 reads MNHEY; CDR2 reads SMNVEV (reference sequence). The CDR3 sequence is 13 residues long. With 3 bases removed from V and 8 bases from J, the gap between germline ends came to 13 bases. The CDR3 coding sequence is TGTGCCAGCAGTTTCCTCGGACCCGAGGAAGCTTTCTTT. Translating gives CASSFLGPEEAFF.

V usage is TRBV11-2 and J usage is TRBJ2-7; possible D gene TRBD1, 6 bases. The V gene's germline CDR1 is SGHAT and CDR2 FQNNGV. V dropped 5 bases and J dropped 4 bases, with 15 bases sitting between them. The CDR3 contains 14 residues. The CDR3 protein is CASSTYRTVYEQYF. DNA of the CDR3: TGTGCCAGCAGCACGTACAGGACAGTGTACGAGCAGTACTTC.

J is TRBJ2-5 and V is TRBV6-5; 13 nucleotides align to TRBD2. CDR1 MNHEY and CDR2 SVGAGI come from the germline V gene. Trimming took 2 bases from V and 4 from J; bases not matched to a gene: 1. This CDR3 is 15 amino acids long. The CDR3 DNA reads TGTGCCAGCAGTTACGGGACTAGCGGGGCAGAGACCCAGTACTTC. Its translation: CASSYGTSGAETQYF.

J is TRBJ1-3 and V is TRBV10-3; 7 positions agree with TRBD1. The CDR3 covers 16 residues. V shed 2 bases, J shed 0 bases, and the junction held 4 bases outside the gene matches. Germline values: CDR1 ENHRY, CDR2 SYGVKD. The CDR3 region is CAISEGDSYSGNTIYF. CDR3 DNA sequence: TGTGCCATCAGTGAGGGGGACAGTTACTCTGGAAACACCATATATTTT.

V and J are TRBV2 and TRBJ2-7; 11 bases map to TRBD1. Trimming removed 6 bases from V and 4 bases from J; junction bases left unmatched: 5. CDR1 SNHLY and CDR2 FYNNEI come from the germline V gene. The CDR3 runs 14 residues. In nucleotides, the CDR3 is TGTGCCAGCAGAAACCGGGACAGGGGGTACGAGCAGTACTTC. Amino acids: CASRNRDRGYEQYF. Full variable domain (remainder filled in from reference TRBV2 and TRBJ2-7): EPEVTQTPSHQVTQMGQEVILRCVPISNHLYFYWYRQILGQKVEFLVSFYNNEISEKSEIFDDQFSVERPDGSNFTLKIRSTKLEDSAMYFCASRNRDRGYEQYFGPGTRLTVT.